Each of the 29 T cell receptor beta chains below was sequenced from the same sample in a study of cytotoxic CD8 clonotypes in ibrutinib-treated CLL (dated by TCRdb to the early 2020s). Libraries were constructed by the immunoSEQ multiplex PCR assay. TCRdb mirrors the immuneACCESS table, restricted to in-frame sequences. Some clones are absent from its copies; in checked studies, under half trace to an unresolved V gene, and the reason for the others is unknown. The sample contains approximately 340,000 clones, 67% of them found a single time. The ten largest clones capture 6.3% of the sample. Sequenced here: PBMCs, sampled after 36 months of ibrutinib treatment. The source of these receptors is a human donor with chronic lymphocytic leukemia.

The chain has TRBV5-1 and TRBJ2-7; D possibly corresponds to TRBD2 (7 bases). Germline-derived CDR1 and CDR2 are SGHRS and YFSETQ. The CDR3 has 15 residues. V was pared by 3 bases and J by 6 bases, with 19 bases between. CDR3 sequence: CASSYPVRGRFEQYF. DNA of the CDR3: TGCGCCAGCAGCTACCCGGTGCGGGGGCGCTTCGAGCAGTACTTC. The full variable domain, its missing parts supplied by reference TRBV5-1 and TRBJ2-7, is KAGVTQTPRYLIKTRGQQVTLSCSPISGHRSVSWYQQTPGQGLQFLFEYFSETQRNKGNFPGRFSGRQFSNSRSEMNVSTLELGDSALYLCASSYPVRGRFEQYFGPGTRLTVT.

The chain combines TRBV4-1 with TRBJ1-2; D unresolved. CDR3 length: 13 residues. CDR1 is MGHRA, CDR2 YSYEKL, per germline. V shed 0 bases and J shed 4 bases, with 6 bases lying between them. The CDR3 DNA sequence: TGCGCCAGCAGCCAAGATCCCGGCTATGGCTACACCTTC. Protein: CASSQDPGYGYTF.

The rearrangement links TRBV27 to TRBJ1-2, with 8 bases that match TRBD1. With V trimmed by 4 bases and J by 6 bases, 7 bases remained unmatched. This CDR3 spans 14 amino acids. Germline assignment: CDR1 MNHEY and CDR2 SMNVEV (reference sequence). The CDR3 sequence: CASSSQGASNGYTF. CDR3 in DNA: TGTGCCAGCAGTTCCCAGGGGGCGTCCAATGGCTACACCTTC.

The rearrangement links TRBV9 to TRBJ2-2, with no clear D. CDR3 length: 19 residues. V gave up 0 bases and J gave up 0 bases, with 18 bases separating them. CDR1 SGDLS and CDR2 YYNGEE come from the germline V gene. The CDR3: CASSVALDGFSPNTGELFF. CDR3 coding DNA: TGTGCCAGCAGCGTAGCTCTGGACGGATTTTCCCCGAACACCGGGGAGCTGTTTTTT.

The chain links TRBV4-3 to TRBJ2-7, with D uncertain. Germline V gene data show CDR1 as LGHNA and CDR2 as YSLEER. This CDR3 has 14 residues. V lost 0 bases, J lost 5 bases, and 11 bases lay in between. As DNA, the CDR3 is TGCGCCAGCAGCCAAGATCGAAGCCCCCACGAGCAGTACTTC. Translated: CASSQDRSPHEQYF.

The chain joins TRBV4-1 to TRBJ2-7; D is perhaps TRBD2 (6 bases). CDR3 length equals 19 residues. V dropped 6 bases and J dropped 7 bases, with 34 bases sitting between them. CDR1 is MGHRA, CDR2 YSYEKL, per germline. CDR3 DNA: TGCGCCAGCAGTCCAAGAAAACTGCCCCCTGGCGGGGCCCGGAGAGAGCAGTACTTC. Its protein product is CASSPRKLPPGGARREQYF.

V usage is TRBV29-1 and J usage is TRBJ2-4, with D uncertain. The CDR3 runs to 13 residues. The V and J ends lost 6 bases and 5 bases respectively, with 14 bases between them. Germline CDR1 is SQVTM and CDR2 is ANQGSEA. CDR3 in DNA: TGCAGCGTAACGGTCAAGGCCCAAAACATTCAGTACTTC. It encodes CSVTVKAQNIQYF.

The rearrangement uses TRBV6-5 and TRBJ2-7, with TRBD2 matching 7 bases. CDR1 is MNHEY and CDR2 is SVGAGI in the germline V gene. With V trimmed by 2 bases and J by 3 bases, 10 bases remained unmatched. The CDR3 is 16 residues long. CDR3 sequence: CASSYNPLGEGYEQYF. CDR3 nucleotides: TGTGCCAGCAGTTACAACCCCTTGGGGGAGGGCTACGAGCAGTACTTC.

The chain couples TRBV4-3 to TRBJ2-1; TRBD2 might be the D (6 bases). The CDR3 runs 14 residues. CDR1 is LGHNA and CDR2 is YSLEER in the germline V gene. Trimming took 3 bases from V and 3 from J, leaving 9 bases between them. The CDR3 sequence: CASSQSRDYNEQFF. The CDR3, as DNA: TGCGCCAGCAGCCAGTCGCGGGACTACAATGAGCAGTTCTTC.

V and J are TRBV5-1 and TRBJ2-3; D remains unclear. This CDR3 has 14 amino acids. V lost 4 bases to trimming and J lost 2 bases, with 11 bases between them. CDR1 and CDR2 from the germline V gene are SGHRS and YFSETQ. CDR3 sequence reads: CASSRYPSTDTQYF. The CDR3 nucleotides are TGCGCCAGCAGCAGGTACCCGTCCACAGATACGCAGTATTTT.

The CDR3 is CASSPLGGQETQYF. In nucleotides, the CDR3 is TGTGCCAGCAGCCCCCTAGGGGGCCAAGAGACCCAGTACTTC. The gene calls are TRBV27 and TRBJ2-5, with D perhaps TRBD1 (6 bases). The V end was cut by 6 bases, the J end by 1 base, with 12 bases between. This CDR3 spans 14 amino acids. CDR1 MNHEY and CDR2 SMNVEV come from the germline V gene (reference sequence).

This clone has more than one count but fewer than ten. J is TRBJ2-4 and V is TRBV21-1; TRBD1 is taken as the D call from the table, unchecked against the DNA. TRBV21-1 corresponds to a pseudogene. The CDR3 is made up of 16 amino acids. CDR3 amino acids: CASSKGTGRAKNIQYF. CDR3 coding DNA: TGTGCCAGCAGCAAAGGTACAGGAAGAGCCAAAAACATTCAGTACTTC.

The chain joins TRBV13 to TRBJ2-7, with 8 bases lining up with TRBD2. With V trimmed by 5 bases and J by 5 bases, 8 bases remained unmatched. CDR3 length equals 14 residues. CDR1 PRHDT and CDR2 FYEKMQ come from the germline V gene (reference sequence). The CDR3 region is CASSPQGRGDEQYF. In DNA, the CDR3 is TGTGCCAGCAGCCCCCAGGGGCGGGGGGACGAGCAGTACTTC. The whole variable domain, remainder taken from reference TRBV13 and TRBJ2-7, is AAGVIQSPRHLIKEKRETATLKCYPIPRHDTVYWYQQGPGQDPQFLISFYEKMQSDKGSIPDRFSAQQFSDYHSELNMSSLELGDSALYFCASSPQGRGDEQYFGPGTRLTVT.

This chain uses TRBV2 with TRBJ2-1; D not certain. The V end was cut by 8 bases, the J end by 4 bases, with 12 bases between. Germline-derived CDR1 and CDR2 are SNHLY and FYNNEI. This CDR3 contains 13 residues. The CDR3 DNA is TGTGCCAGCGTGGCGCGAAGGTACAATGAGCAGTTCTTC. Its protein product is CASVARRYNEQFF. Together with reference TRBV2 and TRBJ2-1, the CDR3 gives the full variable domain: EPEVTQTPSHQVTQMGQEVILRCVPISNHLYFYWYRQILGQKVEFLVSFYNNEISEKSEIFDDQFSVERPDGSNFTLKIRSTKLEDSAMYFCASVARRYNEQFFGPGTRLTVL.

The rearrangement links TRBV29-1 to TRBJ2-3; 7 nucleotides agree with TRBD2. CDR1 is SQVTM, CDR2 ANQGSEA, per germline. The CDR3 loop spans 12 amino acids. V trimming: 8 bases; J trimming: 1 base; junction bases outside the gene matches: 3. The DNA of the CDR3 is TGCAGCCTGGGGGGGGGCACAGATACGCAGTATTTT. The encoded protein is CSLGGGTDTQYF.

The V gene is TRBV6-6, the J gene TRBJ2-3, with D perhaps given as TRBD1 or TRBD2 (5 bases each). Per germline, CDR1 MNHNY and CDR2 SVGAGI (reference sequence). CDR3 length: 13 residues. The V and J ends lost 0 bases and 8 bases respectively, with 9 bases between them. CDR3 sequence: CASSYSRDGTQYF. The CDR3 DNA reads TGTGCCAGCAGTTACTCGAGGGACGGTACGCAGTATTTT.

The CDR3 is CASSKQGAGYGYTF. The DNA for the CDR3 is TGCGCCAGCAGCAAGCAGGGGGCTGGCTATGGCTACACCTTC. This chain uses TRBV5-1 with TRBJ1-2; 8 positions match TRBD1. This CDR3 spans 14 amino acids. CDR1 is SGHRS, CDR2 YFSETQ, per germline. The trim removed 4 bases at V and 4 bases at J, leaving 6 bases unmatched. Full variable domain (rest looked up from reference TRBV5-1 and TRBJ1-2): KAGVTQTPRYLIKTRGQQVTLSCSPISGHRSVSWYQQTPGQGLQFLFEYFSETQRNKGNFPGRFSGRQFSNSRSEMNVSTLELGDSALYLCASSKQGAGYGYTFGSGTRLTVV.

V usage is TRBV6-6 and J usage is TRBJ1-2; 7 nucleotides agree with TRBD1. Germline values: CDR1 MNHNY, CDR2 SVGAGI (reference sequence). Unmatched junction bases numbered 9, after V lost 2 bases and J lost 6 bases. This CDR3 is built from 15 residues. CDR3 sequence reads: CASSYLPEGADGYTF. The CDR3, as DNA: TGTGCCAGCAGTTACCTTCCGGAGGGGGCGGATGGCTACACCTTC.

The chain is built from TRBV7-2 and TRBJ1-5; D ambiguous. V shed 5 bases and J shed 0 bases, with 14 bases lying between them. This CDR3 comprises 16 residues. From germline, CDR1 is SGHTA and CDR2 FQGNSA. Here the CDR3 reads CASSQELGYSNQPQHF. The CDR3 DNA reads TGTGCCAGCAGCCAGGAGTTGGGCTATAGCAATCAGCCCCAGCATTTT.

J is TRBJ2-3 and V is TRBV7-3; possibly TRBD1 or TRBD2 for D (5 bases each). CDR3 length: 15 amino acids. V was trimmed by 1 base and J by 5 bases, leaving 13 bases between them. Germline V CDR1 and CDR2: SGHTA, FQGTGA. The CDR3 spells CASSLMGVGGDTQYF. The CDR3 coding sequence is TGTGCCAGCAGCTTAATGGGGGTCGGTGGAGATACGCAGTATTTT.

V usage is TRBV2 and J usage is TRBJ2-7; TRBD1 might be the D (5 bases). Germline V gene data show CDR1 as SNHLY and CDR2 as FYNNEI. The CDR3 extends over 19 amino acids. Trimming shortened V by 1 base and J by 3 bases, and 25 bases separated the two germline ends. CDR3 bases: TGTGCCAGCAGTGAAGGGGGCAGGGTCTTGTTGAGGTACCTCTACGAGCAGTACTTC. Protein sequence: CASSEGGRVLLRYLYEQYF.

This sequence joins TRBV4-1 and TRBJ1-6; D remains unclear. The CDR3 totals 12 residues. The V end lost 5 bases, the J end lost 16 bases, and 15 bases lay between the germline ends. Germline V gene lookup returns CDR1 MGHRA and CDR2 YSYEKL. CDR3: CASSSHRAQLHF. CDR3 sequence (DNA): TGCGCCAGCAGCTCCCACCGGGCCCAACTCCACTTT.

CDR3 sequence (DNA): TGTGCCAGTAGTATCGGGGGTTTCGGTCAGCCCCAGCATTTT. As protein: CASSIGGFGQPQHF. V usage is TRBV19 and J usage is TRBJ1-5, with D maybe TRBD1 (5 bases). V was trimmed by 3 bases and J by 6 bases, leaving 12 bases between them. The germline gives CDR1 LNHDA, CDR2 SQIVND (reference sequence). CDR3 length equals 14 residues.

The V gene is TRBV19, the J gene TRBJ2-7; the D gene is possibly TRBD1 (6 bases). The CDR3 length is 15 residues. V lost 1 base to trimming and J lost 2 bases, with 12 bases between them. Germline lookup yields CDR1 LNHDA and CDR2 SQIVND (reference sequence). CDR3 amino acids: CASSIGHGTPYEQYF. In DNA, the CDR3 is TGTGCCAGTAGTATAGGCCACGGGACACCCTACGAGCAGTACTTC.

This clone was observed a few times. The gene calls are TRBV5-4 and TRBJ1-5, with D tentatively TRBD1 (6 bases). Germline loops: CDR1 SGHNT, CDR2 YYREEE (reference sequence). Deletions cut 4 bases from V and 4 bases from J, with 15 bases between. There are 15 residues in the CDR3. The CDR3 nucleotides are TGTGCCAGCAGCCCGGACAGCGAACCTAATCAGCCCCAGCATTTT. Protein product: CASSPDSEPNQPQHF.

The gene calls are TRBV5-1 and TRBJ1-2; D call uncertain. Trimming took off 0 bases at V and 10 bases at J, with 16 bases between the two ends. Germline CDR1 SGHRS, CDR2 YFSETQ. The CDR3 consists of 14 residues. The CDR3 DNA sequence: TGCGCCAGCAGCTTGGACCTCTCCGGCGTGGACTACACCTTC. Protein product: CASSLDLSGVDYTF.

This chain joins TRBV5-1 and TRBJ2-4; 8 bases line up with TRBD2. The germline CDR1 and CDR2 sequences are SGHRS and YFSETQ. V shed 1 base and J 0 bases; nucleotides not matched to a gene: 3. The CDR3 loop spans 16 amino acids. The CDR3 protein is CASSLLAGVAKNIQYF. Here the CDR3 DNA reads TGCGCCAGCAGCTTGCTAGCGGGCGTAGCCAAAAACATTCAGTACTTC.

This clone occurred once. V is TRBV7-6 and J is TRBJ2-7; D not certain. Trimming stripped 6 bases from V and 1 base from J, with 10 bases between. This CDR3 is built from 13 residues. From germline, CDR1 is SGHVS and CDR2 FNYEAQ. The CDR3 nucleotides are TGTGCCAGCAGGGGCTCGGGTTCCTACGAGCAGTACTTC. This codes for CASRGSGSYEQYF.

This chain uses TRBV29-1 with TRBJ2-1, with TRBD2 identical over 7 bases. J gave up 3 bases and V 2 bases, and 7 bases lay outside the gene matches. The CDR3 runs to 15 residues. Germline V gene data show CDR1 as SQVTM and CDR2 as ANQGSEA. The CDR3 spells CSVELGGSGYNEQFF. The CDR3, as DNA: TGCAGCGTTGAACTTGGCGGGAGTGGCTACAATGAGCAGTTCTTC.